This entry lists 3 T cell receptor beta chains sequenced from one sample in a study of Ad26.COV2.S vaccination and SARS-CoV-2 variants. Clones were read by immunoSEQ multiplex PCR, and TCRdb kept only the in-frame ones, dropping some. This repertoire shows 350,000 to 550,000 clones, 89% found once; its top ten account for over 2%. Documented treatment: about 20 received Ad26.COV2.S at low or high dose, single or two shots; about five received placebo; per-sample allocation not given. Samples analyzed were those drawn on day 63 after the first vaccine or placebo injection. The input for sequencing was peripheral blood, taken in a trial of Ad26.COV2.S vaccine versus placebo. The receptors were sampled from a person aged 18-60 years who received the Ad26.COV2.S COVID-19 vaccine or a placebo.

This clone appeared once. In nucleotides, the CDR3 is TGCGCCAGCAGCCACAGGAATCCTAACTATGGCTACACCTTC. It translates to CASSHRNPNYGYTF. This chain joins TRBV4-3 and TRBJ1-2; D is unresolved. Germline V gene data show CDR1 as LGHNA and CDR2 as YSLEER. Trimming removed 3 bases from V and 0 bases from J, with 8 bases in between. The CDR3 is 14 amino acids.

The gene calls are TRBV30 and TRBJ2-5; D gene uncertain. Trimming took 0 bases from V and 10 from J, leaving 12 bases between them. The CDR3 is 12 residues long. Germline-derived CDR1 and CDR2 are GTSNPN and SVGIG (reference sequence). This CDR3 reads CAWSVSGLVQYF. The CDR3 DNA sequence: TGTGCCTGGAGTGTAAGTGGTTTAGTCCAGTACTTC.

V usage is TRBV5-1 and J usage is TRBJ1-1, with a weak D call TRBD1 (5 bases). V was cut by 4 bases and J by 5 bases, with 18 bases left in between. This CDR3 is 15 amino acids long. In germline, CDR1 is SGHRS, CDR2 YFSETQ. The CDR3 DNA is TGCGCCAGCAGCCCCGGGGCAGGGACGATAACTGAAGCTTTCTTT. Residues: CASSPGAGTITEAFF.